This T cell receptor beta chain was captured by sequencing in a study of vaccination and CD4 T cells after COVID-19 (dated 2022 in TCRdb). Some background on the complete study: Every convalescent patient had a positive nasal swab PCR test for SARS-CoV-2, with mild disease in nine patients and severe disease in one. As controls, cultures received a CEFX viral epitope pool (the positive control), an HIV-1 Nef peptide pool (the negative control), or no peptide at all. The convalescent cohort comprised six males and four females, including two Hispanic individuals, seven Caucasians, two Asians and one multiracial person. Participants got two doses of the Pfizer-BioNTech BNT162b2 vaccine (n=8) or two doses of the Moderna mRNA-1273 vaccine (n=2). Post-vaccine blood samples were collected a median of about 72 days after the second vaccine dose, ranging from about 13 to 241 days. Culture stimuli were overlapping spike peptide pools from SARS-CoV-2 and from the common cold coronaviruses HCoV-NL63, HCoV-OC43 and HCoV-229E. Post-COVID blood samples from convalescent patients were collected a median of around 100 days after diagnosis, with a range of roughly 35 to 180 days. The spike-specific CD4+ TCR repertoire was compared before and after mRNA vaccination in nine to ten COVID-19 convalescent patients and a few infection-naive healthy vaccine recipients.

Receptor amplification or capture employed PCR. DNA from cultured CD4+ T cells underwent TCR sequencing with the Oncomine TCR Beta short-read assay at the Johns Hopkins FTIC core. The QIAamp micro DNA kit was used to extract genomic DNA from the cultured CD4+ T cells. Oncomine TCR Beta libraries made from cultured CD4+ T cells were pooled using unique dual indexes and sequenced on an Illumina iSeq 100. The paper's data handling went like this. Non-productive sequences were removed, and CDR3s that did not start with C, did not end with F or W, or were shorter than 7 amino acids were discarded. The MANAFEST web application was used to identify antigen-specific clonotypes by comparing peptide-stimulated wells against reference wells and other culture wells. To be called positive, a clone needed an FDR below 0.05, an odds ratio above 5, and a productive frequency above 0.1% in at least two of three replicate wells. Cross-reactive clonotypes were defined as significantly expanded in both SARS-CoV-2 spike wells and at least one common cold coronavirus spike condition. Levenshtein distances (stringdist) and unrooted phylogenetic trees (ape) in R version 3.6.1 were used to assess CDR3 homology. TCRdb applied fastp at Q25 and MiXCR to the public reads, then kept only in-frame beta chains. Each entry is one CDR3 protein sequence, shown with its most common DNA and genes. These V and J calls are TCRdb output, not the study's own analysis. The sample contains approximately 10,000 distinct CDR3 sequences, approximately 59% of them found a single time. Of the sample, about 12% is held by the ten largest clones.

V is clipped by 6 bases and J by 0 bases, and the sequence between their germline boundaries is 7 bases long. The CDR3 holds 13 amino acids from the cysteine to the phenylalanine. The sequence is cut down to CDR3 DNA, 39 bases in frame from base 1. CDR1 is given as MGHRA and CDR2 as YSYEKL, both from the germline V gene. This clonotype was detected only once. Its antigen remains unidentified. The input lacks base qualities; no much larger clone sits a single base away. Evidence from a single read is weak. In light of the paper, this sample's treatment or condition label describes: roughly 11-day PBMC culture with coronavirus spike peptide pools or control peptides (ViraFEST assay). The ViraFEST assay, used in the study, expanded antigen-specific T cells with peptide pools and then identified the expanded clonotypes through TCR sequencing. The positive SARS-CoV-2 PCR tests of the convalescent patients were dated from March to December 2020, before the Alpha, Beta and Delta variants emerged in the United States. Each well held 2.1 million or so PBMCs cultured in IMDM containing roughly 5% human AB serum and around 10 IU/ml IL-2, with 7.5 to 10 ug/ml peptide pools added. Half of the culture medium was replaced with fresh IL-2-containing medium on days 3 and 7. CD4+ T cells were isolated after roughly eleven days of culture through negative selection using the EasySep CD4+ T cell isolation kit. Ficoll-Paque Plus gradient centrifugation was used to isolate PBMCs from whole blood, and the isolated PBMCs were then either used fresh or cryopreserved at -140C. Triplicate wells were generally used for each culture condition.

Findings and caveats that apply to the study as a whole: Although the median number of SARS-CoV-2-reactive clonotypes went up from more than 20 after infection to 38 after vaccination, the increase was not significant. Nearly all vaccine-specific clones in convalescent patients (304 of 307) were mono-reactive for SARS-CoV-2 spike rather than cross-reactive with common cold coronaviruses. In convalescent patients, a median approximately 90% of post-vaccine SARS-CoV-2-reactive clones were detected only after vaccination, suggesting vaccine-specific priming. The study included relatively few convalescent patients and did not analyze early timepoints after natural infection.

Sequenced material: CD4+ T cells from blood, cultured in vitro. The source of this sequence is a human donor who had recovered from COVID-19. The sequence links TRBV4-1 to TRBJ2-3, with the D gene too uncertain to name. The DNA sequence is TGCGCCAGCAGACCAGTTAGCACAGATACGCAGTATTTT. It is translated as CASRPVSTDTQYF.